The next 20 T cell receptor beta chains were all read from a single sample in a study of T cell responses to AZD1222 COVID-19 vaccine (dated by TCRdb to the early 2020s). The library was generated by the immunoSEQ multiplex PCR assay. The table comes from immuneACCESS by way of TCRdb, which keeps in-frame sequences with V and J called. Part of the clones is missing from these tables; in studies checked, under half for an unresolved V gene and the rest for unknown reasons. The sample table contains 75,000 to 80,000 clones; only one count was recorded for roughly 90% of them. The ten largest clones add up to more than 1.2% of the sample. The sample's time point label is to be understood as: about 28 days (+/-7) after the second vaccine dose. Here the sequenced sample was peripheral blood, taken 28 days after the second AZD1222 dose. Source of these receptors: an adult who received the AZD1222 COVID-19 vaccine.

In DNA, the CDR3 is TGTGCCACCAGTGATCACAAGAGGACAGGGGGGAATGACATTCAGTACTTC. Protein: CATSDHKRTGGNDIQYF. The genes are TRBV24-1 and TRBJ2-4, with 10 nucleotides matching TRBD1. The CDR3 covers 17 residues. The V gene end was trimmed by 3 bases and the J gene end by 8 bases; junction bases not matched to a gene: 12. In germline, CDR1 is KGHDR, CDR2 SFDVKD.

The chain employs TRBV28 and TRBJ1-3, with 7 bases lining up with TRBD1. Germline V gene lookup returns CDR1 MDHEN and CDR2 SYDVKM. V trimming: 6 bases; J trimming: 0 bases; junction bases outside the gene matches: 2. The CDR3 spans 14 residues. CDR3 bases: TGTGCCAGCAGGGGACAGCTCTCTGGAAACACCATATATTTT. Protein sequence: CASRGQLSGNTIYF. The complete variable domain, with remaining parts taken from reference TRBV28 and TRBJ1-3, reads DVKVTQSSRYLVKRTGEKVFLECVQDMDHENMFWYRQDPGLGLRLIYFSYDVKMKEKGDIPEGYSVSREKKERFSLILESASTNQTSMYLCASRGQLSGNTIYFGEGSWLTVV.

CDR3 loop: CASSQEKGRAYGYTF. The CDR3 DNA follows: TGTGCCAGCAGCCAAGAAAAGGGCAGGGCCTATGGCTACACCTTC. The rearrangement joins TRBV4-2 to TRBJ1-2; perhaps TRBD1 as D (5 bases). Trimming pared 0 bases from V and 4 bases from J, leaving 12 bases between. This CDR3 contains 15 residues. The germline V gene has CDR1 LGHNA and CDR2 YNFKEQ.

This clone has just one count. This sequence joins TRBV6-9 and TRBJ2-2; D possibly corresponds to TRBD2 (5 bases). The CDR3 has 14 amino acids. V lost 2 bases to trimming and J lost 6 bases, with 10 bases between them. Germline CDR1 and CDR2: MNHGY and SVAAGI. The CDR3 region has the DNA TGTGCCAGCAGTTATCCCGGGGATGCCGGGGAGCTGTTTTTT. Translating gives CASSYPGDAGELFF.

This clone was observed a handful of times. This chain connects TRBV28 to TRBJ1-2; D gene ambiguous. This CDR3 has 15 amino acids. CDR1 and CDR2 from the germline V gene are MDHEN and SYDVKM. Trimming shortened V by 2 bases and J by 4 bases, and 14 bases separated the two germline ends. CDR3 DNA: TGTGCCAGCAGTTTAGGGTCTCGATTGGGCTATGGCTACACCTTC. Translating it yields CASSLGSRLGYGYTF.

The rearrangement joins TRBV5-1 to TRBJ2-7; 13 bases are a match to TRBD2. CDR1 is SGHRS and CDR2 is YFSETQ in the germline V gene. The V and J ends lost 0 bases and 0 bases, in that order; junction bases with no gene match: 6. CDR3 size: 18 residues. The DNA for the CDR3 is TGCGCCAGCAGCTTGGGAGGACTAGCGGGGGCGAGCTCCTACGAGCAGTACTTC. Translated: CASSLGGLAGASSYEQYF. The full variable domain, rest sourced from reference TRBV5-1 and TRBJ2-7, is KAGVTQTPRYLIKTRGQQVTLSCSPISGHRSVSWYQQTPGQGLQFLFEYFSETQRNKGNFPGRFSGRQFSNSRSEMNVSTLELGDSALYLCASSLGGLAGASSYEQYFGPGTRLTVT.

The chain combines TRBV19 with TRBJ2-3, with TRBD2 identical over 11 bases. The CDR3 consists of 15 residues. Looked up from germline, CDR1 is LNHDA and CDR2 is SQIVND (reference sequence). Trimming cost V 4 bases and J 6 bases; bases outside gene matches: 6. In DNA form, the CDR3 reads TGTGCCAGTAGTACTAGCGGGGGGCCTCGGGATACGCAGTATTTT. As protein: CASSTSGGPRDTQYF.

V and J are TRBV28 and TRBJ2-3; possibly TRBD1 or TRBD2 for D (5 bases each). Germline CDR1 reads MDHEN; CDR2 reads SYDVKM. The CDR3 is made up of 14 amino acids. V shed 7 bases and J shed 5 bases, with 16 bases lying between them. The CDR3 loop is CASTPGGGEDTQYF. The CDR3 DNA reads as TGTGCCAGCACCCCCGGTGGGGGTGAAGATACGCAGTATTTT.

The CDR3 region is CASSFSEYGYTF. The CDR3 DNA follows: TGTGCCAGCAGCTTTTCCGAGTATGGCTACACCTTC. V and J are TRBV11-1 and TRBJ1-2, with D unresolved. Trimming took off 3 bases at V and 5 bases at J, with 7 bases between the two ends. The CDR3 consists of 12 residues. CDR1 and CDR2 from the germline V gene are SGHAT and FQDESV (reference sequence).

This clone came up once. CDR3 bases: TGCAGCGTGGACAGGGGGCCGGCCACTGAAGCTTTCTTT. Protein sequence: CSVDRGPATEAFF. The chain employs TRBV29-1 and TRBJ1-1; TRBD1 matches at 11 bases. With V trimmed by 6 bases and J by 4 bases, 4 bases remained unmatched. The CDR3 contains 13 residues. Per the germline V gene, CDR1 is SQVTM and CDR2 is ANQGSEA.

The chain is built from TRBV5-1 and TRBJ2-5; 7 nucleotides line up with TRBD1. V trimming: 3 bases; J trimming: 0 bases; junction bases outside the gene matches: 2. CDR1 SGHRS and CDR2 YFSETQ come from the germline V gene. The CDR3 length is 14 residues. The DNA for the CDR3 is TGCGCCAGCAGCTCCGGGACAGACCAAGAGACCCAGTACTTC. Translating gives CASSSGTDQETQYF.

The chain couples TRBV2 to TRBJ2-1; no clear D. CDR1 is SNHLY, CDR2 FYNNEI, per germline. V shed 5 bases and J shed 0 bases, with 8 bases lying between them. The CDR3 runs to 14 residues. The CDR3 DNA reads TGTGCCAGCAGTTCAACTGGCTCCTACAATGAGCAGTTCTTC. Amino acid sequence: CASSSTGSYNEQFF.

V is TRBV27 and J is TRBJ2-7, with D uncertain. This CDR3 region has 14 residues. The germline CDR1 and CDR2 sequences are MNHEY and SMNVEV (reference sequence). Trimming shortened V by 7 bases and J by 3 bases, and 16 bases separated the two germline ends. CDR3 bases: TGTGCCAGCACCCCGGTAGGCAGTCACTACGAGCAGTACTTC. It translates to CASTPVGSHYEQYF.

The rearrangement links TRBV7-2 to TRBJ2-1, with D uncertain. The length of the CDR3 is 15 residues. Trimming stripped 5 bases from V and 6 bases from J, with 17 bases between. In germline, CDR1 is SGHTA, CDR2 FQGNSA. CDR3 sequence: CASSRAVVGSNEQFF. The CDR3 coding sequence is TGTGCCAGCAGCCGCGCAGTGGTTGGTAGCAATGAGCAGTTCTTC.

This chain uses TRBV28 with TRBJ2-7; no reliable D call. Germline loops: CDR1 MDHEN, CDR2 SYDVKM. CDR3 length equals 10 residues. The germline V and J ends were trimmed by 8 bases and 0 bases, with 2 bases remaining between them. CDR3 amino acids: CASGSYEQYF. The CDR3 nucleotides read TGTGCCAGCGGCTCCTACGAGCAGTACTTC.

This rearrangement joins TRBV7-9 to TRBJ2-3, with 7 bases identical to TRBD1. The CDR3 runs to 17 residues. J lost 2 bases, V lost 0 bases, and 8 bases had no gene match. In germline, CDR1 is SEHNR, CDR2 FQNEAQ (reference sequence). CDR3 sequence: CASSLAKTGTFTDTQYF. The CDR3, as DNA: TGTGCCAGCAGCTTAGCAAAGACAGGGACCTTCACAGATACGCAGTATTTT.

In DNA, the CDR3 is TGTGCCAGCAGCATGACGGGGGGAGCTGTTAGTTATGGCGAGCAGTACTTC. Residues: CASSMTGGAVSYGEQYF. J is TRBJ2-7 and V is TRBV21-1; the table calls TRBD2, which could not be checked here. TRBV21-1 is tagged as a pseudogene. The CDR3 runs 17 residues.

This CDR3 is CASSPGVENQPQHF. CDR3 nucleotide sequence: TGTGCCAGCAGTCCGGGGGTTGAGAATCAGCCCCAGCATTTT. The V call is TRBV27, the J call TRBJ1-5; D is possibly TRBD1 (5 bases). Germline loops: CDR1 MNHEY, CDR2 SMNVEV (reference sequence). V was clipped by 5 bases and J by 4 bases, with 12 bases between them. The CDR3 spans 14 residues.

This clone appeared a few times. V and J are TRBV7-9 and TRBJ1-6; TRBD1 is a possible D gene (5 bases). The CDR3 is 15 residues long. Germline-derived CDR1 and CDR2 are SEHNR and FQNEAQ (reference sequence). The germline V and J ends were trimmed by 6 bases and 7 bases, with 16 bases remaining between them. The CDR3 coding sequence is TGTGCCAGCAGTCTAAGGGACGGTCAAAATTCACCCCTCCACTTT. Translating gives CASSLRDGQNSPLHF. The full variable domain, completed using reference TRBV7-9 and TRBJ1-6, is DTGVSQNPRHKITKRGQNVTFRCDPISEHNRLYWYRQTLGQGPEFLTYFQNEAQLEKSRLLSDRFSAERPKGSFSTLEIQRTEQGDSAMYLCASSLRDGQNSPLHFGNGTRLTVT.

CDR3 protein: CASSQVPGQNNSPLHF. The DNA of the CDR3 is TGTGCCAGCAGCCAAGTCCCGGGACAAAATAATTCACCCCTCCACTTT. The chain carries TRBV3-1 (or the pseudogene TRBV3-2) and TRBJ1-6; perhaps TRBD1 as D (6 bases). The CDR3 spans 16 residues. V dropped 1 base and J dropped 5 bases, with 12 bases sitting between them. From germline, CDR1 is LGHDT and CDR2 YNNKEL (reference sequence).